Presented here are 18 T cell receptor beta chains from one specimen sequenced in a study of T cells after yellow fever vaccination. TCRdb re-called the 5' RACE reads with MiXCR, one entry per CDR3 protein. This table has 300,000 to 400,000 distinct CDR3 sequences, 8.1% appearing once. Sequenced here: PBMCs, sampled more than 35 days after the first yellow fever vaccination. The receptor source for this set is a man aged 18 to 29 who received the YFV17D yellow fever vaccine.

This clonotype was detected many times. The chain joins TRBV11-2 to TRBJ2-5, with D possibly TRBD1 on 6 matching bases. The CDR3 loop spans 14 amino acids. V was trimmed by 0 bases and J by 2 bases, leaving 7 bases between them. The V gene's germline CDR1 is SGHAT and CDR2 FQNNGV. CDR3 amino acids: CASSLERGQETQYF. DNA of the CDR3: TGTGCCAGCAGCTTAGAGAGGGGGCAAGAGACCCAGTACTTC.

A note on this clonotype: A clone one base away is much larger, so this may be a read error. V is TRBV14 and J is TRBJ1-1, with TRBD1 as a possible D gene (5 bases). The CDR3 loop spans 13 amino acids. Germline V gene lookup returns CDR1 SGHDN and CDR2 FVKESK. This CDR3 is CASSRDLNTEDFF. CDR3 bases: TGTGCCAGCAGCCGGGACCTGAACACTGAAGATTTCTTT.

This clonotype was seen a few times. The rearrangement links TRBV10-3 to TRBJ2-1; 11 bases match TRBD2. Germline lookup yields CDR1 ENHRY and CDR2 SYGVKD. The CDR3 runs 14 residues. V shed 10 bases and J 5 bases; nucleotides not matched to a gene: 7. The CDR3 loop is CATALAGGDNEQFF. CDR3 DNA sequence: TGTGCCACCGCCCTAGCGGGGGGAGACAATGAGCAGTTCTTC.

The chain links TRBV7-8 to TRBJ2-6, with D tentatively TRBD1 or TRBD2 (6 bases each). V was shortened by 5 bases and J by 0 bases, with 20 bases between the two germline ends. Germline assignment: CDR1 SGHVS and CDR2 FQNEAQ. The CDR3 is made up of 19 amino acids. The DNA for the CDR3 is TGTGCCAGCAGCAAGGGGTTGGGGGGCCTCATCTCTGGGGCCAACGTCCTGACTTTC. Amino acids: CASSKGLGGLISGANVLTF.

In its sample, this clonotype was seen a few times. This rearrangement joins TRBV20-1 to TRBJ1-2; TRBD1 is a possible D gene (5 bases). V lost 6 bases and J lost 5, with 16 bases in between. The CDR3 extends over 13 amino acids. Germline loops: CDR1 DFQATT, CDR2 SNEGSKA (reference sequence). In nucleotides, the CDR3 is TGCAGTGCCCCTCCCAAACAGGAATATGGCTACACCTTC. This codes for CSAPPKQEYGYTF.

The rearrangement joins TRBV20-1 to TRBJ1-6, with a weak D call TRBD1 (6 bases). The CDR3 covers 14 residues. Trimming removed 3 bases from V and 9 bases from J, with 15 bases in between. Germline loops: CDR1 DFQATT, CDR2 SNEGSKA (reference sequence). CDR3 residues: CSASLRGTGSPLHF. The CDR3 DNA sequence: TGCAGTGCTAGTCTCAGGGGCACTGGTTCACCCCTCCACTTT.

V gene TRBV7-2 combines with J gene TRBJ1-4; 7 bases align to TRBD1. The V segment lost 5 bases and the J segment 5 bases; nucleotides outside the gene matches: 8. The germline V gene has CDR1 SGHTA and CDR2 FQGNSA. The CDR3 covers 15 residues. This CDR3 reads CASSTYRGRNEKLFF. The CDR3 DNA follows: TGTGCCAGCAGCACCTACAGGGGCCGAAATGAAAAACTGTTTTTT.

This rearrangement joins TRBV20-1 to TRBJ1-3; 8 bases agree with TRBD1. CDR3 length: 14 residues. The V and J ends lost 6 bases and 3 bases, in that order; junction bases with no gene match: 7. The germline V gene encodes CDR1 DFQATT and CDR2 SNEGSKA (reference sequence). CDR3 bases: TGCAGTGCCCCGACAGGGGATGGTGGAAACACCATATATTTT. Its protein product is CSAPTGDGGNTIYF.

The chain uses TRBV14 and TRBJ2-5; tentatively, D is TRBD2 (5 bases). This CDR3 region has 14 residues. Trimming removed 4 bases at V and 4 bases at J, with 13 bases between. Germline V gene sequence: CDR1 SGHDN, CDR2 FVKESK. The CDR3, as DNA: TGTGCCAGCAGCCTGAGGGCGGGCGGAGAGACCCAGTACTTC. Protein: CASSLRAGGETQYF. Based on the CDR3 plus reference TRBV14 and TRBJ2-5, the full variable domain is EAGVTQFPSHSVIEKGQTVTLRCDPISGHDNLYWYRRVMGKEIKFLLHFVKESKQDESGMPNNRFLAERTGGTYSTLKVQPAELEDSGVYFCASSLRAGGETQYFGPGTRLLVL.

This clonotype was seen ten or more times. This chain joins TRBV18 and TRBJ1-5; D gene ambiguous. V dropped 3 bases and J dropped 0 bases, with 6 bases sitting between them. CDR1 is KGHSH, CDR2 LQKENI, per germline. The CDR3 length is 14 residues. For the CDR3, the DNA is TGTGCCAGCTCACCGCGCAGTAGCAATCAGCCCCAGCATTTT. This sequence encodes CASSPRSSNQPQHF.

This clonotype was seen repeatedly, ten times or more. The chain carries TRBV5-5 and TRBJ2-7; D is possibly TRBD2 (5 bases). The CDR3 is made up of 16 amino acids. The germline CDR1 and CDR2 sequences are SGHKS and YYEKEE (reference sequence). V lost 4 bases and J 2 bases, leaving 19 bases between the germline ends. The CDR3 sequence is CASSQRAVPGTYEQYF. The CDR3 DNA follows: TGTGCCAGCAGCCAAAGAGCCGTTCCGGGAACCTACGAGCAGTACTTC. Combining the CDR3 with reference TRBV5-5 and TRBJ2-7 gives the whole variable domain DAGVTQSPTHLIKTRGQQVTLRCSPISGHKSVSWYQQVLGQGPQFIFQYYEKEERGRGNFPDRFSARQFPNYSSELNVNALLLGDSALYLCASSQRAVPGTYEQYFGPGTRLTVT.

This chain joins TRBV12-3 or TRBV12-4 and TRBJ2-7; D gene unclear. There are 15 residues in the CDR3. V lost 5 bases, J lost 2 bases, and 16 bases lay in between. The CDR3 nucleotides read TGTGCCAGCAGTCCCGCCCTGGGTGGGCCCTACGAGCAGTACTTC. Protein product: CASSPALGGPYEQYF.

The chain carries TRBV28 and TRBJ2-5, with 7 positions matching TRBD2. Unmatched junction bases numbered 10, after V lost 1 base and J lost 11 bases. This CDR3 is 14 amino acids long. CDR1 is MDHEN, CDR2 SYDVKM, per germline. The CDR3 DNA follows: TGTGCCAGCAGTTTATCGGGGTCGGGGACTAAACAGTACTTC. Its protein is CASSLSGSGTKQYF. The full variable domain, completed using reference TRBV28 and TRBJ2-5, is DVKVTQSSRYLVKRTGEKVFLECVQDMDHENMFWYRQDPGLGLRLIYFSYDVKMKEKGDIPEGYSVSREKKERFSLILESASTNQTSMYLCASSLSGSGTKQYFGPGTRLLVL.

This clonotype was recorded a few times. The chain uses TRBV9 and TRBJ2-5, with 11 nucleotides matching TRBD2. The CDR3 has 14 amino acids. J lost 3 bases, V lost 3 bases, and 1 base had no gene match. Germline V gene sequence: CDR1 SGDLS, CDR2 YYNGEE. The CDR3 loop reads CASSASGGKETQYF. CDR3 nucleotides: TGTGCCAGCAGCGCTAGCGGGGGGAAAGAGACCCAGTACTTC.

This clonotype was counted between two and nine times. This CDR3 reads CASSLEGRGDNEQFF. The CDR3 nucleotides are TGCGCCAGCAGCTTGGAAGGTCGGGGGGACAATGAGCAGTTCTTC. V usage is TRBV5-1 and J usage is TRBJ2-1; 7 bases align to TRBD2. The length of the CDR3 is 15 residues. Germline-derived CDR1 and CDR2 are SGHRS and YFSETQ. The junction had 5 bases not matched to a gene; V was cut back by 0 bases and J by 5 bases.

This clonotype was counted a few times. This sequence joins TRBV28 and TRBJ1-2; unclear D gene. The V end lost 5 bases, the J end lost 5 bases, and 12 bases lay between the germline ends. This CDR3 has 13 amino acids. Germline V lookup: CDR1 MDHEN, CDR2 SYDVKM. The CDR3 sequence is CASSPLEGYGYTF. The CDR3 DNA reads as TGTGCCAGCAGTCCCCTCGAAGGGTATGGCTACACCTTC.

The chain recombines TRBV28 with TRBJ2-2; 7 positions agree with TRBD2. CDR1 and CDR2 from the germline V gene are MDHEN and SYDVKM. This CDR3 has 16 residues. J gave up 0 bases and V 6 bases, and 7 bases lay outside the gene matches. The CDR3 protein is CASSAQAGANTGELFF. CDR3 nucleotides: TGTGCCAGCAGCGCTCAGGCGGGGGCGAACACCGGGGAGCTGTTTTTT.

The chain is built from TRBV11-2 and TRBJ2-1, with TRBD2 as a possible D gene (5 bases). Between the trimmed V and J ends, which lost 4 bases and 5 bases, there was a span of 15 bases. The CDR3 extends over 15 amino acids. Per the germline V gene, CDR1 is SGHAT and CDR2 is FQNNGV. Here the CDR3 DNA reads TGTGCCAGCAGCTCAAATCGGGGTCGGAACAATGAGCAGTTCTTC. Residues: CASSSNRGRNNEQFF.